The 9 T cell receptor beta chains listed next were all sequenced from one sample in a study of human T cells and chemical hapten exposure (dated by TCRdb to the early 2020s). Receptors were amplified or captured by RACE. The data were produced on a NextSeq 500. TCRdb reprocessed the public reads (quality trimming at Q25 with fastp, clone calling with MiXCR) and kept in-frame beta chains. Merged by CDR3 protein, the rows form single entries marked with the most common genes and DNA. The sample table holds roughly 32,000 distinct CDR3 sequences, of which more than 5% were seen once. Clones ranked in the top ten supply around 5.7% of the sample. The sample's time point label, in plain terms: patch test 3, about 24 weeks after DPC sensitization. The treatment or condition label on this specimen signifies: therapeutic diphenylcyclopropenone sensitization with weekly scalp DPC. The sequenced sample was whole blood, obtained in connection with sensitization to the hapten diphenylcyclopropenone (DPC). These receptors were taken from a man aged 30 to 45 with alopecia areata. Some clones in this sample may be carry-over from other donors' samples.

This clonotype was found many times. This rearrangement joins TRBV2 to TRBJ2-1; 12 bases map to TRBD2. CDR3 size: 14 residues. Germline trimming cut 1 base from V and 15 bases from J; bases unmatched to any gene: 7. The germline gives CDR1 SNHLY, CDR2 FYNNEI. CDR3 DNA sequence: TGTGCCAGCAGTGAAGAGGGGCTAGCGGGGGGGCCGTTCTTC. Translating it yields CASSEEGLAGGPFF.

The sample holds many counts of this clonotype. The J gene is TRBJ1-3, the V gene TRBV12-5; D gene ambiguous. Trimming removed 5 bases at V and 4 bases at J, with 21 bases between. CDR3 length: 17 residues. Germline V lookup: CDR1 LGHNT, CDR2 FRNRAP. Written as DNA, the CDR3 is TGTGCTAGTGGTACCTCTATGGAAGGGATAGGAGGAAACACCATATATTTT. It encodes CASGTSMEGIGGNTIYF.

This clonotype was seen at least ten times. This chain links TRBV27 with TRBJ1-5, with 8 bases matching TRBD1. This CDR3 has 16 residues. The germline CDR1 and CDR2 sequences are MNHEY and SMNVEV (reference sequence). The junction had 14 bases not matched to a gene; V was cut back by 6 bases and J by 7 bases. CDR3 in amino acids: CASSQAPTGARQPQHF. CDR3 coding DNA: TGTGCCAGCAGCCAAGCTCCGACAGGGGCTCGACAGCCCCAGCATTTT.

This clonotype showed up many times. The chain uses TRBV23-1 and TRBJ2-3; D uncertain. TRBV23-1 is placed among ORFs of uncertain function. V was cut by 3 bases and J by 8 bases, with 21 bases left in between. CDR3 size: 16 residues. The CDR3 spells CASSHRRPRAPGTQYF. The CDR3 DNA sequence: TGCGCCAGCAGTCACCGGCGGCCTAGAGCTCCCGGTACGCAGTATTTT.

This clonotype was seen ten or more times. The genes are TRBV19 and TRBJ2-1; 16 nucleotides align to TRBD2. V was pared by 11 bases and J by 12 bases, with 19 bases of the junction left unmatched. The CDR3 is 17 residues long. Germline V gene sequence: CDR1 LNHDA, CDR2 SQIVND (reference sequence). CDR3 in amino acids: CASGTSGRAGQFAGQFF. As DNA, the CDR3 is TGTGCCTCCGGGACTAGCGGGAGGGCAGGGCAGTTCGCAGGGCAGTTCTTC.

Ten or more counts support this clonotype. The rearrangement uses TRBV20-1 and TRBJ2-3, with 8 bases that match TRBD2. Germline lookup yields CDR1 DFQATT and CDR2 SNEGSKA (reference sequence). This CDR3 contains 16 residues. The junction had 7 bases not matched to a gene; V was cut back by 0 bases and J by 2 bases. The CDR3 loop is CSARELAGLLTDTQYF. As DNA, the CDR3 is TGCAGTGCTAGAGAGTTAGCGGGACTTCTCACAGATACGCAGTATTTT.

This clonotype was detected many times. The rearrangement joins TRBV24-1 to TRBJ2-1; 8 bases are a match to TRBD2. V lost 3 bases, J lost 6 bases, and 3 bases stayed unmatched. This CDR3 has 14 residues. CDR1 is KGHDR, CDR2 SFDVKD, per germline. CDR3: CATSDATSGNEQFF. In nucleotides, the CDR3 is TGTGCCACCAGTGATGCTACTAGCGGCAATGAGCAGTTCTTC.

This clonotype was recorded at least ten times. The chain carries TRBV20-1 and TRBJ2-1; TRBD2 matches at 7 bases. J lost 10 bases, V lost 1 base, and 7 bases had no gene match. The CDR3 totals 13 residues. Germline V CDR1 and CDR2: DFQATT, SNEGSKA (reference sequence). The CDR3 DNA reads TGCAGTGCTAGAGCTAGCGGAGGTCGGGAGCAGTTCTTC. This encodes CSARASGGREQFF.

The chain has TRBV12-3 or TRBV12-4 and TRBJ2-1; 8 bases match TRBD2. Trimming at V came to 0 bases and at J to 6 bases, leaving 7 bases not matched to a gene. CDR3 length: 16 residues. The CDR3 sequence is CASSLAGGSGVNEQFF. In DNA form, the CDR3 reads TGTGCCAGCAGTTTAGCGGGAGGTAGCGGGGTCAATGAGCAGTTCTTC.